This TCR beta chain was documented in a study of blood T cell repertoires in COVID-19. At the level of the study: The study drew acute and convalescent COVID-19 samples from the United States, Italy and Spain. T cells, B-cell-depleted T cells, or PBMCs supplied cDNA or gDNA.

V was pared by 3 bases and J by 0 bases, with 9 bases between. Germline V gives CDR1 KGHSH, CDR2 LQKENI. The CDR3 contains 14 residues. Per the study methods: Estimation of nucleated cell counts relied on the amplification of reference gene primers. The data were produced by immunoSEQ multiplex PCR, yet TCRdb's version contains in-frame clones alone and is incomplete. V, J and clone size are taken as reported in that table, and D and trimming were inferred from the DNA itself. The sample lists tens of thousands of clones, roughly 79% occurring once. J is TRBJ2-7 and V is TRBV18, with D possibly matching TRBD1 (5 bases). This TCR was sampled from a man aged 55 to 70 with acute or convalescent COVID-19. The material sequenced was peripheral blood. The CDR3 DNA reads as TGTGCCAGCTCACCGGTACAGGACTCCTACGAGCAGTACTTC. Translating gives CASSPVQDSYEQYF.